The entry below gives a single TCR beta chain sequence along with its context. V trimming: 4 bases; J trimming: 8 bases; junction bases outside the gene matches: 6. This CDR3 spans 13 amino acids. Germline V CDR1 and CDR2: MNHEY, SMNVEV (reference sequence). Sequencing of TCR beta, carried out with a high-throughput approach, was applied to CD8+ and CD4+ T cells from the blood. Controls matched for sex and age were healthy donors. The CD8+ and CD4+ T cells were negatively isolated, with the TEMRA cells enriched by FACS. This entry is derived from a study of CD8 T cells in Susac syndrome. About 0.5 to 1 ug RNA was reverse transcribed with random hexamers. Amplification of TCR beta CDR3 spanned 54 Vbeta and 13 Jbeta via immunoSEQ multiplex PCR. TCRdb re-analysed the immunoSEQ multiplex PCR reads in MiXCR, keeping a single row per CDR3 protein. Among approximately 150,000 distinct CDR3 sequences, roughly 93% were seen once, and the ten largest hold around 0.13%.

The sequencing input was CD4+ T cells from PBMCs. The chain employs TRBV27 and TRBJ1-2; TRBD1 aligns across 8 bases. The receptor was isolated from a human donor in good health. CDR3 region: CASSSGGAKGYTF. The CDR3 DNA follows: TGTGCCAGCAGTTCAGGGGGCGCGAAGGGCTACACCTTC.